This entry describes one T cell receptor (beta chain). No antigen is known for it. The sample is drawn from a study of post-analysis software for immune sequencing data. Regarding the study as a whole: Relative to controls, patients had about five TRBV segments at higher frequency, with TRBV5-6, TRBV5-1 and TRBV20-1 among these.

TCR beta cDNA libraries included unique molecular identifiers. TCRdb passed the PCR reads through MiXCR, listing each CDR3 protein once. In the table there are more than 450,000 distinct CDR3 sequences, about 44% of which are singletons. This CDR3 contains 13 residues. V shed 4 bases and J shed 0 bases, with 4 bases lying between them. Sequencing used blood. The V and J genes are TRBV12-3 or TRBV12-4 and TRBJ2-4, with no clear D. The TCR originated in a girl between 10 and 17 years old with multiple sclerosis. This CDR3 reads CASSSLAKNIQYF. Written as DNA, the CDR3 is TGTGCCAGCAGTTCGTTAGCCAAAAACATTCAGTACTTC.